The 31 T cell receptor beta chains reported below all come from one sample, sequenced in a study of T cell responses to AZD1222 COVID-19 vaccine listed by TCRdb under 2021. The intended sense of this specimen's time point label: baseline before first vaccination. Libraries were prepared through the immunoSEQ multiplex PCR assay. TCRdb took this table from immuneACCESS and kept in-frame rearrangements with V and J called. Such tables lack part of the clones; where checked against another copy, unresolved V genes explain under half of the gap, and the rest is unexplained. The sample yields approximately 110,000 clones; about 90% were counted once. Approximately 10% of the sample belongs to the ten largest clones. The sequences come from peripheral blood, collected on day 0 of AZD1222 vaccination. The receptors originated from an adult in good health.

This clone was seen only a few times. The CDR3 nucleotides are TGTGCCAGCAGTTTGCGGATGGGCTATGGCTACACCTTC. Amino acid sequence: CASSLRMGYGYTF. The chain carries TRBV27 and TRBJ1-2; D gene ambiguous. Germline V gene data show CDR1 as MNHEY and CDR2 as SMNVEV (reference sequence). The CDR3 is 13 amino acids. The V and J ends lost 3 bases and 4 bases respectively, with 9 bases between them.

The chain carries TRBV28 and TRBJ2-3, with 10 bases fitting TRBD2. CDR1 is MDHEN and CDR2 is SYDVKM in the germline V gene. The J segment lost 2 bases and the V segment lost 5 bases, leaving 4 bases of the junction unmatched. This CDR3 region has 15 residues. Here the CDR3 reads CASSPSGGTTDTQYF. For the CDR3, the DNA is TGTGCCAGCAGTCCTAGCGGGGGCACCACAGATACGCAGTATTTT.

V is TRBV6-1 and J is TRBJ2-7; 11 nucleotides agree with TRBD2. With V trimmed by 3 bases and J by 6 bases, 4 bases remained unmatched. The CDR3 is made up of 14 amino acids. The germline V gene encodes CDR1 MNHNS and CDR2 SASEGT. The CDR3 loop is CASSDLAGGSEQYF. The CDR3 DNA reads TGTGCCAGCAGTGATCTAGCGGGGGGTTCCGAGCAGTACTTC.

This clone was recorded only once. The V and J genes are TRBV28 and TRBJ2-1; D gene unclear. The CDR3 contains 15 residues. V gave up 0 bases and J gave up 0 bases, with 6 bases separating them. Germline V CDR1 and CDR2: MDHEN, SYDVKM. CDR3 coding DNA: TGTGCCAGCAGTTTATGGTCGAGCTCCTACAATGAGCAGTTCTTC. Translating it yields CASSLWSSSYNEQFF.

The rearrangement links TRBV7-3 to TRBJ1-6; perhaps TRBD1 as D (5 bases). V was pared by 2 bases and J by 8 bases, with 10 bases between. Germline CDR1 and CDR2: SGHTA and FQGTGA. The CDR3 is 14 amino acids. CDR3 in DNA: TGTGCCAGCAGCTTAGGCAGGGTCGATTCACCCCTCCACTTT. The encoded protein is CASSLGRVDSPLHF.

The V gene is TRBV27, the J gene TRBJ2-3; D perhaps matches TRBD1 (6 bases). Trimming left V 0 bases short and J 2 bases short, with 12 bases between. This CDR3 has 16 residues. Germline CDR1 reads MNHEY; CDR2 reads SMNVEV (reference sequence). DNA for the CDR3: TGTGCCAGCAGTTTATCGGTCAGGGGCCTCACAGATACGCAGTATTTT. Its translation is CASSLSVRGLTDTQYF.

This clone was counted a single time. This chain links TRBV9 with TRBJ2-7; D possibly matches TRBD1 or TRBD2 (5 bases each). Germline assignment: CDR1 SGDLS and CDR2 YYNGEE. V was pared by 4 bases and J by 0 bases, with 14 bases between. CDR3 length: 15 residues. The CDR3 DNA reads TGTGCCAGCAGCCCAACGGGACGGACCTCCTACGAGCAGTACTTC. Translated, it gives CASSPTGRTSYEQYF.

This rearrangement joins TRBV19 to TRBJ2-1, with 9 bases fitting TRBD1. Per the germline V gene, CDR1 is LNHDA and CDR2 is SQIVND (reference sequence). The CDR3 consists of 15 residues. Trimming removed 0 bases from V and 4 bases from J; junction bases left unmatched: 1. CDR3 sequence: CASSIDGQGYNEQFF. In DNA form, the CDR3 reads TGTGCCAGTAGTATAGATGGACAGGGGTACAATGAGCAGTTCTTC.

The gene calls are TRBV12-3 or TRBV12-4 and TRBJ1-3; D perhaps matches TRBD1 (5 bases). V was cut by 6 bases and J by 4 bases, with 10 bases left in between. This CDR3 region has 13 residues. CDR3 bases: TGTGCCAGCAGCCACGGGGCGGGAAACACCATATATTTT. Translation: CASSHGAGNTIYF.

The chain uses TRBV18 and TRBJ2-3, with 7 bases aligning to TRBD2. The V and J ends lost 4 bases and 7 bases, in that order; junction bases with no gene match: 5. Germline loops: CDR1 KGHSH, CDR2 LQKENI. CDR3 size: 13 residues. CDR3 in amino acids: CASSLAGENTQYF. The CDR3, as DNA: TGTGCCAGCTCACTCGCGGGGGAGAATACGCAGTATTTT.

The V gene is TRBV21-1, the J gene TRBJ1-6. TRBV21-1 is listed as a pseudogene. This CDR3 spans 14 amino acids. CDR3 in amino acids: CASTPDTPPEPLHF. Written as DNA, the CDR3 is TGTGCCAGCACCCCCGATACTCCGCCAGAGCCCCTCCACTTT.

V and J are TRBV19 and TRBJ2-2; possibly TRBD2 for D (6 bases). CDR1 and CDR2 from the germline V gene are LNHDA and SQIVND (reference sequence). The CDR3 loop spans 16 amino acids. V lost 5 bases and J 3 bases, leaving 16 bases between the germline ends. The CDR3 nucleotides are TGTGCCAGTAGTCCCCGCGGGGCTCCTTACACCGGGGAGCTGTTTTTT. The encoded protein is CASSPRGAPYTGELFF.

On this clone itself: The sample carries other DNA sequences with the same CDR3. The J gene is TRBJ2-7, the V gene TRBV28; no firm D call. Trimming removed 2 bases from V and 3 bases from J, with 5 bases in between. The CDR3 extends over 12 amino acids. CDR1 and CDR2 (germline): MDHEN, SYDVKM. The CDR3 DNA is TGTGCCAGCAGTTTACTAGGCTACGAGCAGTACTTC. It translates to CASSLLGYEQYF.

This clone was detected only a few times. J is TRBJ1-5 and V is TRBV3-1 (or the pseudogene TRBV3-2); tentatively, D is TRBD1 (5 bases). Germline V gene data show CDR1 as LGHDT and CDR2 as YNNKEL (reference sequence). V was clipped by 1 base and J by 9 bases, with 16 bases between them. The CDR3 contains 15 residues. In DNA form, the CDR3 reads TGTGCCAGCAGCCAAGGGCCGGGACCGGTAGTGCCCCAGCATTTT. Its translation is CASSQGPGPVVPQHF.

This clone was found once. The rearrangement links TRBV3-1 (or the pseudogene TRBV3-2) to TRBJ1-2; no clear D. V lost 0 bases, J lost 2 bases, and 10 bases lay in between. The CDR3 is 15 residues long. The germline CDR1 and CDR2 sequences are LGHDT and YNNKEL (reference sequence). The chain's CDR3 is CASSQEGAGNYGYTF. The CDR3 DNA is TGTGCCAGCAGCCAAGAAGGAGCAGGCAACTATGGCTACACCTTC.

The chain joins TRBV7-8 to TRBJ2-3, with TRBD1 matching over 10 bases. The V gene end was trimmed by 5 bases and the J gene end by 7 bases; junction bases not matched to a gene: 6. Germline CDR1 and CDR2: SGHVS and FQNEAQ. The CDR3 totals 14 residues. The CDR3: CASSRDRGMNTQYF. The CDR3 DNA sequence: TGTGCCAGCAGCCGGGACAGGGGTATGAATACGCAGTATTTT.

J is TRBJ1-2 and V is TRBV19, with D maybe TRBD1 (6 bases). CDR1 is LNHDA and CDR2 is SQIVND in the germline V gene (reference sequence). The CDR3 is 13 residues long. Trimming took off 7 bases at V and 8 bases at J, with 17 bases between the two ends. DNA of the CDR3: TGTGCCAGTATAGGGGGGGACCATGGAGGCTACACCTTC. It encodes CASIGGDHGGYTF.

This chain links TRBV11-1 with TRBJ1-5, with TRBD1 matching 9 bases. The CDR3 consists of 13 residues. The V gene's germline CDR1 is SGHAT and CDR2 FQDESV (reference sequence). V lost 5 bases and J lost 6; bases outside the gene matches: 2. The CDR3 loop is CASSPTGGQPQHF. The CDR3 DNA reads TGTGCCAGCAGCCCGACAGGGGGTCAGCCCCAGCATTTT.

The genes are TRBV19 and TRBJ2-7; 13 nucleotides line up with TRBD2. The V segment lost 5 bases and the J segment 2 bases; nucleotides outside the gene matches: 9. CDR3 length equals 17 residues. Per germline, CDR1 LNHDA and CDR2 SQIVND (reference sequence). The CDR3 spells CASSARTSGSSAYEQYF. In DNA form, the CDR3 reads TGTGCCAGTAGTGCCCGGACTAGCGGGAGTTCGGCCTACGAGCAGTACTTC.

The chain is built from TRBV6-5 and TRBJ2-7, with D uncertain. The CDR3 runs 15 residues. V was shortened by 0 bases and J by 2 bases, with 11 bases between the two germline ends. Per the germline V gene, CDR1 is MNHEY and CDR2 is SVGAGI. CDR3: CASSYSVPLTYEQYF. In DNA form, the CDR3 reads TGTGCCAGCAGTTACTCAGTGCCCCTGACCTACGAGCAGTACTTC.

The rearrangement links TRBV11-1 to TRBJ2-3, with 12 positions matching TRBD2. The length of the CDR3 is 15 residues. The junction had 3 bases not matched to a gene; V was cut back by 3 bases and J by 5 bases. The germline V gene has CDR1 SGHAT and CDR2 FQDESV (reference sequence). The CDR3 sequence is CASSFQLAGGDTQYF. The CDR3 bases are TGTGCCAGCAGCTTTCAACTAGCGGGGGGAGATACGCAGTATTTT.

This chain joins TRBV29-1 and TRBJ2-2; 8 positions agree with TRBD2. V lost 2 bases, J lost 3 bases, and 2 bases stayed unmatched. Per the germline V gene, CDR1 is SQVTM and CDR2 is ANQGSEA. This CDR3 contains 14 residues. DNA of the CDR3: TGCAGCGTTGAAACGGGGGGGCACACCGGGGAGCTGTTTTTT. Its translation: CSVETGGHTGELFF.

V usage is TRBV24-1 and J usage is TRBJ2-7, with 7 nucleotides matching TRBD1. In germline, CDR1 is KGHDR, CDR2 SFDVKD. This CDR3 comprises 12 residues. V dropped 7 bases and J dropped 3; count of bases not matched to a gene: 2. The CDR3 coding sequence is TGTGCCACCAGCCGGGACAGCTACGAGCAGTACTTC. Its protein is CATSRDSYEQYF.

The rearrangement links TRBV6-5 to TRBJ1-1; D call uncertain. CDR1 is MNHEY, CDR2 SVGAGI, per germline. V was clipped by 2 bases and J by 4 bases, with 5 bases between them. The CDR3 totals 12 residues. The chain's CDR3 is CASSYPPTEAFF. In nucleotides, the CDR3 is TGTGCCAGCAGTTACCCTCCCACTGAAGCTTTCTTT.

The chain couples TRBV24-1 to TRBJ2-7; D is undetermined. The V end lost 3 bases, the J end lost 6 bases, and 8 bases lay between the germline ends. In germline, CDR1 is KGHDR, CDR2 SFDVKD. The CDR3 contains 12 residues. CDR3 nucleotides: TGTGCCACCAGTGATGGGGATTTCGAGCAGTACTTC. Encoded protein: CATSDGDFEQYF.

The rearrangement links TRBV5-1 to TRBJ1-1; 7 positions agree with TRBD1. V shed 4 bases and J 1 base; nucleotides not matched to a gene: 4. The CDR3 extends over 14 amino acids. Germline V gene data show CDR1 as SGHRS and CDR2 as YFSETQ. In DNA, the CDR3 is TGCGCCAGCAGCCCTTGGACAGGGAACACTGAAGCTTTCTTT. Encoded protein: CASSPWTGNTEAFF.

This chain uses TRBV11-3 with TRBJ1-2; TRBD1 aligns across 8 bases. There are 15 residues in the CDR3. Losses at the gene ends were 5 bases for V and 6 bases for J; bases not matched to a gene: 11. The germline V gene has CDR1 SGHNT and CDR2 YENEEA. CDR3 loop: CASSTLRQGADGYTF. CDR3 DNA: TGTGCCAGCAGCACCCTTCGGCAGGGGGCCGATGGCTACACCTTC.

The chain carries TRBV11-3 and TRBJ2-1; TRBD2 might be the D (5 bases). In germline, CDR1 is SGHNT, CDR2 YENEEA. V was clipped by 1 base and J by 7 bases, with 20 bases between them. CDR3 length: 17 amino acids. The CDR3 spells CASSLVLGLALGNEQFF. DNA for the CDR3: TGTGCCAGCAGCTTAGTCCTCGGGCTAGCACTAGGGAATGAGCAGTTCTTC.

The genes are TRBV6-2 or TRBV6-3 and TRBJ2-5; TRBD2 matches at 8 bases. The V and J ends lost 4 bases and 1 base, in that order; junction bases with no gene match: 5. The CDR3 totals 15 residues. Germline values: CDR1 MNHEY, CDR2 SVGEGT. The CDR3 loop reads CASSWGLGFQETQYF. Here the CDR3 DNA reads TGTGCCAGCAGTTGGGGACTAGGGTTCCAAGAGACCCAGTACTTC.

The J gene is TRBJ1-2, the V gene TRBV5-1; D not certain. Germline V CDR1 and CDR2: SGHRS, YFSETQ. Trimming removed 0 bases at V and 4 bases at J, with 10 bases between. The CDR3 is 14 amino acids. The CDR3, as DNA: TGCGCCAGCAGCTTGGATCCAGAGCCCTATGGCTACACCTTC. This codes for CASSLDPEPYGYTF.

The rearrangement joins TRBV27 to TRBJ1-2; 8 bases align to TRBD1. The V gene's germline CDR1 is MNHEY and CDR2 SMNVEV (reference sequence). The J segment lost 1 base and the V segment lost 5 bases, leaving 9 bases of the junction unmatched. This CDR3 contains 16 residues. The CDR3 DNA is TGTGCCAGCAGTCCATCGACAGGGGCGATTAACTATGGCTACACCTTC. Its translation is CASSPSTGAINYGYTF.